This TCR beta chain was sequenced during a study of memory CD4+ T cells and cytomegalovirus serostatus. Study information: Of the healthy Belgian adults, several were CMV seropositive and 24 seronegative. Findings of the study overall: Of about 150 reported CMV TCRbeta sequences, around 63 were found in memory CD4+ repertoires. A US-trained random forest predicted CMV serostatus with median AUC around 0.9.

As for this clone: Its specificity is unknown.

Single viable CD3+CD4+CD8-CD45RO+ cells were sorted as the memory CD4+ T cells. CMV serostatus came from serum IgG against pp150, pp28, p38, p52. Germline V gene lookup returns CDR1 SQVTM and CDR2 ANQGSEA. The CDR3 length is 13 residues. This table comes from immunoSEQ multiplex PCR, and its TCRdb copy is limited to in-frame clones, with some not included. The sample carries about 27,000 clones, more than 70% recorded once. V and J are TRBV29-1 and TRBJ2-5; 8 nucleotides align to TRBD1. The DNA end lines up better with TRBJ2-7; the J call may be wrong. The sequence was collected from an adult in good health and CMV-seronegative. Sequenced material: memory CD4+ T cells from blood. Here the CDR3 reads CSVEADRGYEQYF. The CDR3 DNA sequence: TGCAGCGTTGAAGCCGACAGGGGCTACGAGCAGTACTTC.